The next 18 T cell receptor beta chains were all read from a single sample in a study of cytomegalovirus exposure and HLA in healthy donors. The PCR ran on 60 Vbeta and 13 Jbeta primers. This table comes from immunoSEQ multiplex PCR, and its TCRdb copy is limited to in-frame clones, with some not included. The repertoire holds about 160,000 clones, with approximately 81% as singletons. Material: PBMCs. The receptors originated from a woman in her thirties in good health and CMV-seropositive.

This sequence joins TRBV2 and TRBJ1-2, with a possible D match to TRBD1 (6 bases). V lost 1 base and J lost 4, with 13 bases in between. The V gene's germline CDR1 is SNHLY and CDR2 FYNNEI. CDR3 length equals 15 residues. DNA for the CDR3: TGTGCCAGCAGTGAAGGGGGGGGGCGGTTCTATGGCTACACCTTC. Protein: CASSEGGGRFYGYTF.

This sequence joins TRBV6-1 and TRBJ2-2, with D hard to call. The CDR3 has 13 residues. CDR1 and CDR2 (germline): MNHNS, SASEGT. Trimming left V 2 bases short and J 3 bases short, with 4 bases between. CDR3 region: CASSESYTGELFF. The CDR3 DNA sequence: TGTGCCAGCAGTGAATCTTACACCGGGGAGCTGTTTTTT.

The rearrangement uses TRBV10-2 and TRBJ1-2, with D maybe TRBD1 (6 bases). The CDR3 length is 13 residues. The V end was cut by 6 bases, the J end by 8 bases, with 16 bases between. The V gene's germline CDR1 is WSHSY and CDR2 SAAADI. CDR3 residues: CASSPTGKDGYTF. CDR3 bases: TGCGCCAGCAGCCCCACAGGGAAGGACGGCTACACCTTC.

The CDR3 here is CAWRKLQGADSPLHF. CDR3 coding DNA: TGTGCCTGGAGAAAACTACAGGGGGCGGATTCACCCCTCCACTTT. V is TRBV30 and J is TRBJ1-6; 9 nucleotides align to TRBD1. Germline CDR1 and CDR2: GTSNPN and SVGIG (reference sequence). This CDR3 region has 15 residues. Trimming took 3 bases from V and 8 from J; bases not matched to a gene: 8. Variable domain in full (rest from reference TRBV30 and TRBJ1-6): SQTIHQWPATLVQPVGSPLSLECTVEGTSNPNLYWYRQAAGRGLQLLFYSVGIGQISSEVPQNLSASRPQDRQFILSSKKLLLSDSGFYLCAWRKLQGADSPLHFGNGTRLTVT.

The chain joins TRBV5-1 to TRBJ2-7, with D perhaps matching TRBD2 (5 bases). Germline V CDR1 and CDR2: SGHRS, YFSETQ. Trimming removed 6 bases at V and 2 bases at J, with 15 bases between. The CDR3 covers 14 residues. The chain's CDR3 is CASMTGPEAYEQYF. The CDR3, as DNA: TGCGCCAGCATGACGGGCCCGGAGGCCTACGAGCAGTACTTC.

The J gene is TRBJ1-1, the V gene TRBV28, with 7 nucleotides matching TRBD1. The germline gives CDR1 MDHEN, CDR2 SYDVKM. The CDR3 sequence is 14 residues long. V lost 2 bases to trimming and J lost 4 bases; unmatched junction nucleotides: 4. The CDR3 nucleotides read TGTGCCAGCAGTTTAGGTGACAGGGCCACTGAAGCTTTCTTT. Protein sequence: CASSLGDRATEAFF.

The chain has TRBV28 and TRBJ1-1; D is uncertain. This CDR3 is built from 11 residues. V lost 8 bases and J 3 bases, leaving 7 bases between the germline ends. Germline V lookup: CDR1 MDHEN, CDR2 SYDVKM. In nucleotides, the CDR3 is TGTGCCAGCGGCCGTTACACTGAAGCTTTCTTT. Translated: CASGRYTEAFF.

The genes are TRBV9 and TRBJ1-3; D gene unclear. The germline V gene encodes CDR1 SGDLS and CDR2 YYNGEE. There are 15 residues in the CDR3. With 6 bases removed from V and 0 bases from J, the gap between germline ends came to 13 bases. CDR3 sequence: CASTREAGSGNTIYF. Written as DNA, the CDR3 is TGTGCCAGCACACGCGAGGCGGGCTCTGGAAACACCATATATTTT. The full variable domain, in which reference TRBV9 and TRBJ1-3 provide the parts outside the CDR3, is DSGVTQTPKHLITATGQRVTLRCSPRSGDLSVYWYQQSLDQGLQFLIQYYNGEERAKGNILERFSAQQFPDLHSELNLSSLELGDSALYFCASTREAGSGNTIYFGEGSWLTVV.

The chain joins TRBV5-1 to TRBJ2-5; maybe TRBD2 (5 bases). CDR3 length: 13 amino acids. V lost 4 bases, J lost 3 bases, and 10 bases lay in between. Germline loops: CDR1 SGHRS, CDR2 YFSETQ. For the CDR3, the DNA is TGCGCCAGCAGCATGGACTTAGAAGAGACCCAGTACTTC. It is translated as CASSMDLEETQYF.

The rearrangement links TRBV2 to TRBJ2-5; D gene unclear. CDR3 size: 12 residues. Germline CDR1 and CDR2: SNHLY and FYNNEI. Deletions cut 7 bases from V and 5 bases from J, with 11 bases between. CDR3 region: CASNLLVETQYF. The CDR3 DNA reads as TGTGCCAGCAACTTACTGGTGGAGACCCAGTACTTC.

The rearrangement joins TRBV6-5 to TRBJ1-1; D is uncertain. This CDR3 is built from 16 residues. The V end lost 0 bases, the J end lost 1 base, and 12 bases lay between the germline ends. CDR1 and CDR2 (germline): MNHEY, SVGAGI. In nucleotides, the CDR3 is TGTGCCAGCAGTTACTCGAAGGTGGACTGGAACACTGAAGCTTTCTTT. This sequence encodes CASSYSKVDWNTEAFF.

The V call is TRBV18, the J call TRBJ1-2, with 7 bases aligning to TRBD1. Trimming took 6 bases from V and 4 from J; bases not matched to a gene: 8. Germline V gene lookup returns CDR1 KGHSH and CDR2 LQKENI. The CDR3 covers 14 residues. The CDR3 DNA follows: TGTGCCAGCTCCACTGGACAGGCAAGCTATGGCTACACCTTC. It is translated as CASSTGQASYGYTF.

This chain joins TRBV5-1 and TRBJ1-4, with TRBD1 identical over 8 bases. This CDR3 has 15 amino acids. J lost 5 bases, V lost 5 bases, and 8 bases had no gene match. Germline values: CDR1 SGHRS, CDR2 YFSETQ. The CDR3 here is CASRRDRGRNEKLFF. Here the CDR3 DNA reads TGCGCCAGCAGGAGAGACAGGGGTAGGAATGAAAAACTGTTTTTT.

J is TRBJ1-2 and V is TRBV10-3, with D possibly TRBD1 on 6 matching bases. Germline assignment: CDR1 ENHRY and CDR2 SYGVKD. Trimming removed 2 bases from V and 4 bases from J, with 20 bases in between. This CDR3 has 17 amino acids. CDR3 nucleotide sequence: TGTGCCATCAGTGAGACACCCGGACAGCAAACCGGCTATGGCTACACCTTC. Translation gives CAISETPGQQTGYGYTF.

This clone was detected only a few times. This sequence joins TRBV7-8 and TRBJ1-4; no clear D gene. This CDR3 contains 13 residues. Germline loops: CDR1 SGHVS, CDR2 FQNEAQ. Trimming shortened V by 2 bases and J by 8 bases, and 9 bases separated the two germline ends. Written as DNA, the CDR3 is TGTGCCAGCAGCTTATGGGGAGGGGAAAAACTGTTTTTT. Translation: CASSLWGGEKLFF.

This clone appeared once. CDR3 coding DNA: TGTGCCAGCAATATTATAGGAGGAAACTACGAGCAGTACTTC. Amino acid sequence: CASNIIGGNYEQYF. The V gene is TRBV28, the J gene TRBJ2-7; possibly TRBD2 for D (5 bases). The germline V gene has CDR1 MDHEN and CDR2 SYDVKM. V was cut by 7 bases and J by 3 bases, with 16 bases left in between. The CDR3 contains 14 residues.

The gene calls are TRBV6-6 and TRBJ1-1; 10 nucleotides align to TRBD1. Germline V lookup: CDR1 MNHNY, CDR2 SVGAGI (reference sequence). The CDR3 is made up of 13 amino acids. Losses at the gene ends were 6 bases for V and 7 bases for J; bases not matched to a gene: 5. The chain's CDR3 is CASRGQGRGEAFF. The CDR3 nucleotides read TGTGCCAGCAGGGGACAGGGGAGGGGTGAAGCTTTCTTT.

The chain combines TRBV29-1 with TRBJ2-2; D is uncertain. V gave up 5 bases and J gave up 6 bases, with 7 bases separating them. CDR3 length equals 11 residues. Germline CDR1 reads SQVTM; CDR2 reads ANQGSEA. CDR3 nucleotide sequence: TGCAGCGTTTCCGGTTCCGGGGAGCTGTTTTTT. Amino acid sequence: CSVSGSGELFF.